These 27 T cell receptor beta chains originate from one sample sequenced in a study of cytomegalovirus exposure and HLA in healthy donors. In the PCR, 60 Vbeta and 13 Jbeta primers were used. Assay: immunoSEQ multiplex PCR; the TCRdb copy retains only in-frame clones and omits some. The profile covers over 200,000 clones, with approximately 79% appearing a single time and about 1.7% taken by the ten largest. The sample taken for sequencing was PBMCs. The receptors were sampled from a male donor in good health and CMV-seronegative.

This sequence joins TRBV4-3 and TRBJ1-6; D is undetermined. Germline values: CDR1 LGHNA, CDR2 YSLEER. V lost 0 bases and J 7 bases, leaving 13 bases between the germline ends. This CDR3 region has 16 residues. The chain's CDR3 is CASSQDGGQRNSPLHF. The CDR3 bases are TGCGCCAGCAGCCAAGATGGCGGCCAAAGGAATTCACCCCTCCACTTT.

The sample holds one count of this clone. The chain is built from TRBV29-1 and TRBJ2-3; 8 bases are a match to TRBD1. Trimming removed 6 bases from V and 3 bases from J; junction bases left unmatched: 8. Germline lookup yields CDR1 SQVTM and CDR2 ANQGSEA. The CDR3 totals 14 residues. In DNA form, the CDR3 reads TGCAGCGTGGAGGACAGGGTTCGAACAGATACGCAGTATTTT. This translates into CSVEDRVRTDTQYF.

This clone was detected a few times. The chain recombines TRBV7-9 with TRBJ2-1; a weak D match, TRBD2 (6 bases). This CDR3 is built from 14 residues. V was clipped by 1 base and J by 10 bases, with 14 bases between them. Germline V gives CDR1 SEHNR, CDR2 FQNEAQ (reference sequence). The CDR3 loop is CASSLEGLSPEQFF. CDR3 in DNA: TGTGCCAGCAGCTTAGAGGGACTCTCTCCGGAGCAGTTCTTC.

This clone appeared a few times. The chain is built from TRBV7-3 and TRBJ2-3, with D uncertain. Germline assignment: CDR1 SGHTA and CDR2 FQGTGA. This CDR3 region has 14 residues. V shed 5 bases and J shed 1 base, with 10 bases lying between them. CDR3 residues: CASSPSAGTDTQYF. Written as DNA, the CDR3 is TGTGCCAGCAGCCCCTCTGCGGGCACAGATACGCAGTATTTT.

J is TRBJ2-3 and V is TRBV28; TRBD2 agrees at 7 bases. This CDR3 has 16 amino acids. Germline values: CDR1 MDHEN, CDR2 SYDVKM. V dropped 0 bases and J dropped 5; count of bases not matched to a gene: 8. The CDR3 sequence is CASSLWRAGFGDTQYF. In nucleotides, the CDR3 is TGTGCCAGCAGTTTATGGAGAGCGGGATTTGGAGATACGCAGTATTTT.

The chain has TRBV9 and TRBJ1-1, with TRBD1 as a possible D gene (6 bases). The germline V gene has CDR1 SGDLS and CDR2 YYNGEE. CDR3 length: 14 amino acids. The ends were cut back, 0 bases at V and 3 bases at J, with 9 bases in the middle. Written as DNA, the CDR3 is TGTGCCAGCAGCGTAGCGGACAGCCACACTGAAGCTTTCTTT. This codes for CASSVADSHTEAFF.

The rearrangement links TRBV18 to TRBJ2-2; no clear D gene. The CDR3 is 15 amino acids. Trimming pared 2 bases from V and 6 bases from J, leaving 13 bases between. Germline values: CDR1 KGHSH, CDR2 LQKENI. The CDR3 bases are TGTGCCAGCTCACCAACTGAGAATTTGGCCGGGGAGCTGTTTTTT. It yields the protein CASSPTENLAGELFF.

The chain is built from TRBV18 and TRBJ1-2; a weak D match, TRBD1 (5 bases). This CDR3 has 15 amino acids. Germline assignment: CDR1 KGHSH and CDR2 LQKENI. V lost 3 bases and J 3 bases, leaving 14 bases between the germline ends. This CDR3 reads CASSPDVGGDYGYTF. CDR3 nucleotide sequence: TGTGCCAGCTCACCGGACGTGGGGGGGGACTATGGCTACACCTTC.

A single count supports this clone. CDR3 in DNA: TGCGCCAGCAGCTTGGCATTAGCGGGGGCCCTGAGCACAGATACGCAGTATTTT. Translating gives CASSLALAGALSTDTQYF. The V gene is TRBV5-1, the J gene TRBJ2-3; the match to TRBD2 covers 9 bases. After removal of 0 bases from V and 0 bases from J, the junction contained 8 bases not matched to a gene. The CDR3 sequence is 18 residues long. Looked up from germline, CDR1 is SGHRS and CDR2 is YFSETQ.

The CDR3 loop is CASSEEGRGNEQYF. The CDR3 nucleotides read TGTGCCAGCAGTGAAGAGGGCAGGGGAAACGAGCAGTACTTC. The chain carries TRBV6-1 and TRBJ2-7; tentatively, D is TRBD1 (6 bases). Germline lookup yields CDR1 MNHNS and CDR2 SASEGT. Trimming removed 1 base at V and 5 bases at J, with 12 bases between. The CDR3 length is 14 residues.

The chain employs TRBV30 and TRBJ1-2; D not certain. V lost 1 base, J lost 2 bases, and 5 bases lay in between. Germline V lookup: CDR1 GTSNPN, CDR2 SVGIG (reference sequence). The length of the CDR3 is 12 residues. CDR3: CAWSAQNYGYTF. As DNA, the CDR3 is TGTGCCTGGAGTGCCCAGAACTATGGCTACACCTTC.

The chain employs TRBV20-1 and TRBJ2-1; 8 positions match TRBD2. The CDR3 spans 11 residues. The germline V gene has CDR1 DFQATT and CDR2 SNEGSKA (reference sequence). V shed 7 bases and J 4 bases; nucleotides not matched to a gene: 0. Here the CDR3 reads CSGLAYNEQFF. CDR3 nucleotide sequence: TGCAGTGGACTAGCGTACAATGAGCAGTTCTTC.

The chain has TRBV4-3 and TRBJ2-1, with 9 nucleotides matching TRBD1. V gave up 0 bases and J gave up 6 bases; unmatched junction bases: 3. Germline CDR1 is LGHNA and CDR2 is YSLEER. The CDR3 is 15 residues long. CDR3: CASSQDLDRGNEQFF. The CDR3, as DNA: TGCGCCAGCAGCCAAGATCTGGACAGGGGCAATGAGCAGTTCTTC.

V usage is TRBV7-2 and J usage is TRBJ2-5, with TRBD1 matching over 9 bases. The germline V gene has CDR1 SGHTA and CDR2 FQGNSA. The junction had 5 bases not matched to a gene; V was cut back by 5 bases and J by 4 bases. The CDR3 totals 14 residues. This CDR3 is CASSNNRGLETQYF. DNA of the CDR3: TGTGCCAGCAGCAACAACAGGGGGCTAGAGACCCAGTACTTC.

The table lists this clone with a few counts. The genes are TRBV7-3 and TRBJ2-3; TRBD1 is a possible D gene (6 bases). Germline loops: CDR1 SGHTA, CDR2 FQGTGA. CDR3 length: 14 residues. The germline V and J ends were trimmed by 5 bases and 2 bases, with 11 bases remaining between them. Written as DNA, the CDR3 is TGTGCCAGCAGCCCGGGACACCTCACAGATACGCAGTATTTT. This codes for CASSPGHLTDTQYF.

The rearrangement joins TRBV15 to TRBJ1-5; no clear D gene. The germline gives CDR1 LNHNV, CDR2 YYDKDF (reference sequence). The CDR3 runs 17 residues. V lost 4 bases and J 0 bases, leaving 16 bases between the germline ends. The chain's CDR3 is CATSNDETYYSNQPQHF. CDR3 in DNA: TGTGCCACCAGCAACGACGAGACATATTATAGCAATCAGCCCCAGCATTTT.

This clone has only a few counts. Here the CDR3 reads CASSPDRAASIYF. In DNA form, the CDR3 reads TGTGCCAGCAGCCCGGACAGGGCGGCCTCCATATATTTT. This chain joins TRBV11-2 and TRBJ1-3; 8 nucleotides align to TRBD1. The V segment lost 5 bases and the J segment 11 bases; nucleotides outside the gene matches: 8. The CDR3 extends over 13 amino acids. The germline CDR1 and CDR2 sequences are SGHAT and FQNNGV.

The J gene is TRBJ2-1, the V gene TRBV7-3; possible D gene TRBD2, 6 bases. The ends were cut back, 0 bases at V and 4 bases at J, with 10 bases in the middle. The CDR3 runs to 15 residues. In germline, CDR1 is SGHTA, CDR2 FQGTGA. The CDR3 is CASSLTPEGYNEQFF. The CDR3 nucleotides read TGTGCCAGCAGCTTAACTCCGGAGGGGTACAATGAGCAGTTCTTC.

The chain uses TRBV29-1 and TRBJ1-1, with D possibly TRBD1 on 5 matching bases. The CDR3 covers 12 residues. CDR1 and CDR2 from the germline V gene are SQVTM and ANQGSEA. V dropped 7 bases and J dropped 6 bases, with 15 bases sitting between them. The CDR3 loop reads CSATVGVPEAFF. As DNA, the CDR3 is TGCAGCGCCACAGTAGGGGTTCCTGAAGCTTTCTTT.

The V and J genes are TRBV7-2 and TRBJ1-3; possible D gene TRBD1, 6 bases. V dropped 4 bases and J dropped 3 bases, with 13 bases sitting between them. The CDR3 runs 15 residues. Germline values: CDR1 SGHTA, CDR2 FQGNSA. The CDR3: CASSSNREGGNTIYF. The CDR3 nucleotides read TGTGCCAGCAGCTCCAACAGGGAGGGTGGAAACACCATATATTTT.

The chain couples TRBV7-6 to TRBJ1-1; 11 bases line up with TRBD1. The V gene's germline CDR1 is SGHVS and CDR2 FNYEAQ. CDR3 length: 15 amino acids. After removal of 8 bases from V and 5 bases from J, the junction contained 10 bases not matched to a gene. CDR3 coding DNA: TGTGCCAGCTCTGGGACAGGGGGGGTTGGGACTGAAGCTTTCTTT. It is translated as CASSGTGGVGTEAFF.

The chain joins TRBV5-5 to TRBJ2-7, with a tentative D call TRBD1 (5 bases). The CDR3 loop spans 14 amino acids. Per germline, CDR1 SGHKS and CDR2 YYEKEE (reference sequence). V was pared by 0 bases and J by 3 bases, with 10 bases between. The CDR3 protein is CASSLVPGFYEQYF. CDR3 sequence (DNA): TGTGCCAGCAGCTTGGTTCCAGGGTTCTACGAGCAGTACTTC.

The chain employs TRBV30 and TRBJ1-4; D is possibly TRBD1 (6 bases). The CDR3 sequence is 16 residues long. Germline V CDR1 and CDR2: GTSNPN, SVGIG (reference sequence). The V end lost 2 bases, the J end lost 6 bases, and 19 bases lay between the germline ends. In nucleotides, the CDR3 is TGTGCCTGGAGTCCATCCCCGACAGGCCCTGATGAAAAACTGTTTTTT. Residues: CAWSPSPTGPDEKLFF.

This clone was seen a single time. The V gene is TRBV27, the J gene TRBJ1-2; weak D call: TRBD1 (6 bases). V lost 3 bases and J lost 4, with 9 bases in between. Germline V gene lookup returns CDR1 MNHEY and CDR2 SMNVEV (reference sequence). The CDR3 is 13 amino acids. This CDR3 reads CASSFGQLYGYTF. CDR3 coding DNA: TGTGCCAGCAGTTTCGGACAGCTCTATGGCTACACCTTC.

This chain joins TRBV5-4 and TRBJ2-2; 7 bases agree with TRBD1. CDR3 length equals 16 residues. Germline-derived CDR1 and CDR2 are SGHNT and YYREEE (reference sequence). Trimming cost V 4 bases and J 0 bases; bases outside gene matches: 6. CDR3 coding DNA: TGTGCCAGCAGCCCCCCCGGGACAGCGAACACCGGGGAGCTGTTTTTT. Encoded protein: CASSPPGTANTGELFF.

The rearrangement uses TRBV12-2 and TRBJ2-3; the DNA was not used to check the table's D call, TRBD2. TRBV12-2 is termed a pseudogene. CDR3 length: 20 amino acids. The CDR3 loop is CASRLRGPPGLAASTDTQYF. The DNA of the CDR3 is TGTGCAAGTCGCTTACGCGGACCTCCGGGACTAGCGGCTAGCACAGATACGCAGTATTTT.

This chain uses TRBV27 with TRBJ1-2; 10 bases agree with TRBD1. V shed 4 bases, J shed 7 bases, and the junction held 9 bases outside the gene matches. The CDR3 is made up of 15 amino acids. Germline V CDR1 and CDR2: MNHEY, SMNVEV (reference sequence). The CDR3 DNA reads TGTGCCAGCAGTTCACGGGACAGGGGAAAAGGTGGCTACACCTTC. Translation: CASSSRDRGKGGYTF.